This entry lists 28 T cell receptor beta chains sequenced from one sample in a study of cytomegalovirus exposure and HLA in healthy donors. Produced via immunoSEQ multiplex PCR; TCRdb's table is partial and in-frame only. The table records 300,000 to 450,000 clones, roughly 85% of them present only once. The sequenced material came from PBMCs. The receptors derive from a woman aged 18-29 years in good health and CMV-seronegative.

The chain joins TRBV5-6 to TRBJ2-3; TRBD2 is a possible D gene (6 bases). Germline loops: CDR1 SGHDT, CDR2 YYEEEE. V lost 1 base to trimming and J lost 0 bases, with 12 bases between them. The CDR3 length is 16 residues. The chain's CDR3 is CASSLWRETSTDTQYF. CDR3 DNA sequence: TGTGCCAGCAGCTTGTGGCGGGAAACGAGCACAGATACGCAGTATTTT.

The chain uses TRBV15 and TRBJ1-5, with D perhaps TRBD1 (5 bases). This CDR3 region has 15 residues. V shed 0 bases and J shed 5 bases, with 11 bases lying between them. Germline CDR1 LNHNV, CDR2 YYDKDF (reference sequence). CDR3 amino acids: CATSRDREGHQPQHF. In DNA form, the CDR3 reads TGTGCCACCAGCAGAGATCGGGAGGGGCATCAGCCCCAGCATTTT.

The CDR3 bases are TGTGCCAGCTCACCAGGGCCGGAAAAACTGTTTTTT. As protein: CASSPGPEKLFF. The J gene is TRBJ1-4, the V gene TRBV18; D uncertain. The CDR3 has 12 amino acids. Trimming removed 2 bases at V and 8 bases at J, with 6 bases between. From germline, CDR1 is KGHSH and CDR2 LQKENI.

The J gene is TRBJ2-3, the V gene TRBV2; 9 bases line up with TRBD2. Germline assignment: CDR1 SNHLY and CDR2 FYNNEI. CDR3 size: 16 residues. Unmatched junction bases numbered 5, after V lost 4 bases and J lost 0 bases. The chain's CDR3 is CASSGPAGGSTDTQYF. DNA of the CDR3: TGTGCCAGCAGTGGCCCCGCGGGAGGGAGCACAGATACGCAGTATTTT. The variable domain in full, completed from reference TRBV2 and TRBJ2-3, reads EPEVTQTPSHQVTQMGQEVILRCVPISNHLYFYWYRQILGQKVEFLVSFYNNEISEKSEIFDDQFSVERPDGSNFTLKIRSTKLEDSAMYFCASSGPAGGSTDTQYFGPGTRLTVL.

The chain combines TRBV29-1 with TRBJ2-1; 14 bases map to TRBD2. The CDR3 is 15 amino acids. In germline, CDR1 is SQVTM, CDR2 ANQGSEA. V lost 5 bases and J lost 7; bases outside the gene matches: 7. As DNA, the CDR3 is TGCAGCGTTCTGGGACTAGCGGGAGAGGGGAATGAGCAGTTCTTC. Residues: CSVLGLAGEGNEQFF.

This clone was observed a few times. The chain links TRBV28 to TRBJ2-7, with D uncertain. V was cut by 4 bases and J by 1 base, with 14 bases left in between. CDR1 MDHEN and CDR2 SYDVKM come from the germline V gene. This CDR3 is built from 15 residues. The CDR3 coding sequence is TGTGCCAGCAGTTCCTTCGGGTCGCCGTCCTACGAGCAGTACTTC. This gives the protein CASSSFGSPSYEQYF. Filled out from reference TRBV28 and TRBJ2-7, the complete variable domain reads DVKVTQSSRYLVKRTGEKVFLECVQDMDHENMFWYRQDPGLGLRLIYFSYDVKMKEKGDIPEGYSVSREKKERFSLILESASTNQTSMYLCASSSFGSPSYEQYFGPGTRLTVT.

As for this clone: Other DNA sequences in this sample translate to the same CDR3. The V gene is TRBV28, the J gene TRBJ2-5; TRBD1 agrees at 8 bases. CDR3 length equals 13 residues. Germline V lookup: CDR1 MDHEN, CDR2 SYDVKM. V lost 6 bases and J lost 3; bases outside the gene matches: 3. CDR3 protein: CASSPGQEETQYF. The CDR3 coding sequence is TGTGCCAGCAGCCCGGGACAGGAAGAGACCCAGTACTTC.

The chain recombines TRBV2 with TRBJ1-5; D uncertain. The CDR3 extends over 16 amino acids. V lost 6 bases and J 3 bases, leaving 18 bases between the germline ends. The germline V gene has CDR1 SNHLY and CDR2 FYNNEI. The CDR3 DNA sequence: TGTGCCAGCAGGAACCCCTTGGGCTCGATCAATCAGCCCCAGCATTTT. Translation gives CASRNPLGSINQPQHF.

The rearrangement joins TRBV28 to TRBJ2-7; 7 bases match TRBD1. This CDR3 comprises 14 residues. The V and J ends lost 6 bases and 5 bases, in that order; junction bases with no gene match: 10. Germline CDR1 and CDR2: MDHEN and SYDVKM. CDR3: CASRPDRMADEQYF. The CDR3 region has the DNA TGTGCCAGCAGACCGGACAGGATGGCGGACGAGCAGTACTTC.

The sample holds a few counts of this clone. The rearrangement links TRBV5-6 to TRBJ1-6; 7 bases match TRBD1. The CDR3 consists of 14 residues. In germline, CDR1 is SGHDT, CDR2 YYEEEE. Unmatched junction bases numbered 0, after V lost 2 bases and J lost 4 bases. CDR3 coding DNA: TGTGCCAGCAGCTTACAGGGGTATAATTCACCCCTCCACTTT. Translating gives CASSLQGYNSPLHF.

The V and J genes are TRBV27 and TRBJ1-1; unclear D gene. The V and J ends lost 1 base and 5 bases respectively, with 8 bases between them. Germline V gene lookup returns CDR1 MNHEY and CDR2 SMNVEV (reference sequence). This CDR3 is 13 amino acids long. CDR3 loop: CASSLLGVTEAFF. The DNA for the CDR3 is TGTGCCAGCAGTTTATTAGGAGTGACTGAAGCTTTCTTT.

This clone has a single count. CDR3 residues: CASVLNTEAFF. CDR3 in DNA: TGTGCCAGTGTCTTGAACACTGAAGCTTTCTTT. This chain links TRBV2 with TRBJ1-1; D is unresolved. The germline V gene encodes CDR1 SNHLY and CDR2 FYNNEI. The V gene lost 9 bases and the J gene lost 0 bases, with 5 bases spanning the gap. The CDR3 totals 11 residues. Filled out from reference TRBV2 and TRBJ1-1, the complete variable domain reads EPEVTQTPSHQVTQMGQEVILRCVPISNHLYFYWYRQILGQKVEFLVSFYNNEISEKSEIFDDQFSVERPDGSNFTLKIRSTKLEDSAMYFCASVLNTEAFFGQGTRLTVV.

The chain is built from TRBV7-9 and TRBJ1-2; D gene uncertain. The ends were cut back, 2 bases at V and 0 bases at J, with 16 bases in the middle. CDR1 is SEHNR, CDR2 FQNEAQ, per germline (reference sequence). The CDR3 loop spans 17 amino acids. DNA for the CDR3: TGTGCCAGCAGCTTATCGGAGGGAACCCCTACTAACTATGGCTACACCTTC. Translating gives CASSLSEGTPTNYGYTF.

V gene TRBV27 combines with J gene TRBJ1-1; D might be TRBD1 (5 bases). CDR1 is MNHEY, CDR2 SMNVEV, per germline (reference sequence). The CDR3 spans 18 residues. Trimming took 0 bases from V and 1 from J, leaving 18 bases between them. The CDR3 loop is CASSLSLPPGLQNTEAFF. CDR3 nucleotide sequence: TGTGCCAGCAGTTTATCCTTGCCCCCGGGACTTCAGAACACTGAAGCTTTCTTT.

Here the CDR3 reads CASSLRTSFHEQYF. The CDR3 region has the DNA TGTGCCAGCAGTTTGCGGACTAGTTTCCACGAGCAGTACTTC. The chain carries TRBV27 and TRBJ2-7, with TRBD2 matching over 7 bases. J was trimmed by 5 bases and V by 3 bases; bases with no gene match: 7. This CDR3 contains 14 residues. Germline CDR1 and CDR2: MNHEY and SMNVEV (reference sequence).

This chain links TRBV27 with TRBJ2-1; 8 nucleotides agree with TRBD2. Germline values: CDR1 MNHEY, CDR2 SMNVEV (reference sequence). This CDR3 has 15 residues. V lost 8 bases and J lost 3; bases outside the gene matches: 9. The CDR3 spells CASSSGSPIYNEQFF. The CDR3 nucleotides read TGTGCCAGCTCCAGCGGGAGCCCCATCTACAATGAGCAGTTCTTC.

This clone was recorded only once. This chain uses TRBV4-1 with TRBJ2-7; tentative D call: TRBD2 (6 bases). This CDR3 has 14 residues. CDR1 is MGHRA and CDR2 is YSYEKL in the germline V gene. With 0 bases removed from V and 5 bases from J, the gap between germline ends came to 11 bases. CDR3 loop: CASSQEGGVNEQYF. CDR3 nucleotides: TGCGCCAGCAGCCAAGAGGGGGGTGTAAACGAGCAGTACTTC.

The rearrangement links TRBV7-9 to TRBJ1-3, with D possibly matching TRBD1 (6 bases). The CDR3 contains 15 residues. V was cut by 5 bases and J by 4 bases, with 15 bases left in between. Per the germline V gene, CDR1 is SEHNR and CDR2 is FQNEAQ (reference sequence). CDR3 in DNA: TGTGCCAGCAGCAAGTTGACAGGAGAAGGAAACACCATATATTTT. Its protein is CASSKLTGEGNTIYF.

V and J are TRBV7-2 and TRBJ1-2; 10 bases are shared with TRBD1. The CDR3 sequence is 14 residues long. With 5 bases clipped from V and 6 bases from J, the junction kept 6 bases outside the gene matches. Germline lookup yields CDR1 SGHTA and CDR2 FQGNSA. The chain's CDR3 is CASSPSGTGDGYTF. CDR3 coding DNA: TGTGCCAGCAGCCCATCTGGGACAGGGGATGGCTACACCTTC.

V usage is TRBV28 and J usage is TRBJ1-1; no firm D call. The CDR3 contains 13 residues. Germline CDR1 reads MDHEN; CDR2 reads SYDVKM. Trimming cost V 5 bases and J 3 bases, with 10 bases left between them. Written as DNA, the CDR3 is TGTGCCAGCAGTCCGGCCCAGGACACTGAAGCTTTCTTT. It codes for CASSPAQDTEAFF.

J is TRBJ2-5 and V is TRBV2, with TRBD2 matching over 11 bases. In germline, CDR1 is SNHLY, CDR2 FYNNEI. The CDR3 has 17 amino acids. J was trimmed by 1 base and V by 8 bases; bases with no gene match: 12. The DNA of the CDR3 is TGTGCCAGCTCACTCCGTCCGACTAGCGGGACCCAAGAGACCCAGTACTTC. This encodes CASSLRPTSGTQETQYF.

The V gene is TRBV9, the J gene TRBJ1-5, with D unresolved. Germline V CDR1 and CDR2: SGDLS, YYNGEE. Deletions cut 0 bases from V and 4 bases from J, with 8 bases between. This CDR3 region has 14 residues. In DNA, the CDR3 is TGTGCCAGCAGCGTAGGTTCGGGGAATCAGCCCCAGCATTTT. Encoded protein: CASSVGSGNQPQHF.

This sequence joins TRBV19 and TRBJ1-2, with TRBD1 as a possible D gene (6 bases). The V gene's germline CDR1 is LNHDA and CDR2 SQIVND (reference sequence). The CDR3 is made up of 15 amino acids. Trimming removed 3 bases at V and 3 bases at J, with 14 bases between. The CDR3 spells CASSISTGGYYGYTF. CDR3 DNA sequence: TGTGCCAGTAGTATTTCGACAGGCGGATACTATGGCTACACCTTC. Full variable domain (missing parts from reference TRBV19 and TRBJ1-2): DGGITQSPKYLFRKEGQNVTLSCEQNLNHDAMYWYRQDPGQGLRLIYYSQIVNDFQKGDIAEGYSVSREKKESFPLTVTSAQKNPTAFYLCASSISTGGYYGYTFGSGTRLTVV.

CDR3 DNA: TGTGCGGGACAAACTGGAAACACCATATATTTT. This translates into CAGQTGNTIYF. This sequence joins TRBV10-3 and TRBJ1-3; D possibly corresponds to TRBD1 (6 bases). Germline values: CDR1 ENHRY, CDR2 SYGVKD. This CDR3 has 11 amino acids.

The J gene is TRBJ2-7, the V gene TRBV4-1, with 9 bases fitting TRBD1. J gave up 8 bases and V 0 bases, and 5 bases lay outside the gene matches. Germline loops: CDR1 MGHRA, CDR2 YSYEKL. There are 14 residues in the CDR3. CDR3 amino acids: CASSQERDRDQQYF. Here the CDR3 DNA reads TGCGCCAGCAGCCAAGAAAGGGACAGGGACCAGCAGTACTTC.

CDR3 residues: CASTGGGQGTGELFF. The CDR3 nucleotides read TGTGCCAGCACCGGAGGGGGACAGGGGACCGGGGAGCTGTTTTTT. The chain links TRBV2 to TRBJ2-2; TRBD1 matches at 10 bases. Losses at the gene ends were 7 bases for V and 5 bases for J; bases not matched to a gene: 7. CDR1 is SNHLY, CDR2 FYNNEI, per germline. The CDR3 has 15 residues.

This clone was seen a few times. The rearrangement joins TRBV30 to TRBJ1-2; unclear D gene. The CDR3 consists of 13 residues. Trimming took off 2 bases at V and 3 bases at J, with 10 bases between the two ends. CDR1 GTSNPN and CDR2 SVGIG come from the germline V gene (reference sequence). CDR3 sequence: CAWSPREYYGYTF. In DNA form, the CDR3 reads TGTGCCTGGAGTCCCCGAGAGTACTATGGCTACACCTTC.

Notes on this clone: Other DNA sequences in this specimen translate into the identical CDR3. The gene calls are TRBV29-1 and TRBJ2-5; D is uncertain. CDR1 and CDR2 (germline): SQVTM, ANQGSEA. V lost 3 bases to trimming and J lost 5 bases, with 19 bases between them. The CDR3 length is 15 residues. The DNA of the CDR3 is TGCAGCGTTGACTTCCTAGTCAATTTGCGGGAGACCCAGTACTTC. It yields the protein CSVDFLVNLRETQYF. The variable domain in full, with the rest retrieved from reference TRBV29-1 and TRBJ2-5, is SAVISQKPSRDICQRGTSLTIQCQVDSQVTMMFWYRQQPGQSLTLIATANQGSEATYESGFVIDKFPISRPNLTFSTLTVSNMSPEDSSIYLCSVDFLVNLRETQYFGPGTRLLVL.